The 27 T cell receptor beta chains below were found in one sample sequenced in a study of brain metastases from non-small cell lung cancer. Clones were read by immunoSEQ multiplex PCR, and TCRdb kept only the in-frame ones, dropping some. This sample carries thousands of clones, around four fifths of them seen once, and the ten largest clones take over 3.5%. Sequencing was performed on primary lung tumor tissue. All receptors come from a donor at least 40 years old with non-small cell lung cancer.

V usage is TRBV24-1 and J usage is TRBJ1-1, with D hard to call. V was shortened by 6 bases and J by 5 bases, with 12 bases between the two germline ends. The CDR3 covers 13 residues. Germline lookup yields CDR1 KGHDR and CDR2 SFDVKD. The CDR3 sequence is CATSPPSGTEAFF. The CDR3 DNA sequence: TGTGCCACCAGTCCCCCCAGTGGGACTGAAGCTTTCTTT.

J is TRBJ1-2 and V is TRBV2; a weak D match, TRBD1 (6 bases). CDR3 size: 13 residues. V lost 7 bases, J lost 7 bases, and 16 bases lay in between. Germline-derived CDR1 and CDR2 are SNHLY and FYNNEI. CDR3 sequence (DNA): TGTGCCAGCATTACGGACAGAGCCTTTGGCTACACCTTC. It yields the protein CASITDRAFGYTF.

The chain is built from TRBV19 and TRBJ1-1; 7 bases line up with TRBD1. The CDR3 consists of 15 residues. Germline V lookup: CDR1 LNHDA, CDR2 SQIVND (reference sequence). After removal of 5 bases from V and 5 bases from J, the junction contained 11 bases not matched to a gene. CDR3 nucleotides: TGTGCCAGTAGTCCTCATCCTGACAGGGCTACTGAAGCTTTCTTT. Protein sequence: CASSPHPDRATEAFF.

The CDR3 protein is CASTPQGGYNYGYTF. The CDR3 DNA follows: TGTGCCAGCACTCCCCAGGGGGGTTACAACTATGGCTACACCTTC. This chain joins TRBV6-5 and TRBJ1-2, with 7 positions matching TRBD1. V lost 7 bases to trimming and J lost 2 bases; unmatched junction nucleotides: 10. The germline V gene encodes CDR1 MNHEY and CDR2 SVGAGI. This CDR3 region has 15 residues.

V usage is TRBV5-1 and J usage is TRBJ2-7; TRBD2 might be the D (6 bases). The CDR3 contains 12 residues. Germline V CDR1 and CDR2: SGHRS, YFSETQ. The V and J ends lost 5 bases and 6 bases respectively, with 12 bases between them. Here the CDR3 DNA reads TGCGCCAGCAGGGAGGGGTCTTTCGAGCAGTACTTC. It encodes CASREGSFEQYF. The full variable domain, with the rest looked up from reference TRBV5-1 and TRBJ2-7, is KAGVTQTPRYLIKTRGQQVTLSCSPISGHRSVSWYQQTPGQGLQFLFEYFSETQRNKGNFPGRFSGRQFSNSRSEMNVSTLELGDSALYLCASREGSFEQYFGPGTRLTVT.

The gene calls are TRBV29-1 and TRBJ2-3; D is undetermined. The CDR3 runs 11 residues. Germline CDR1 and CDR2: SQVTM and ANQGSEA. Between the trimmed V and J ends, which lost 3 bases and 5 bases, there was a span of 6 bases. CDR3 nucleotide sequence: TGCAGCGTTGACAACCGAGATACGCAGTATTTT. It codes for CSVDNRDTQYF.

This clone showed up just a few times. CDR3 coding DNA: TGTGCCAGCAGTCTACAGCGTTTTAACACTGAAGCTTTCTTT. Amino acids: CASSLQRFNTEAFF. The rearrangement links TRBV6-2 or TRBV6-3 to TRBJ1-1, with D unresolved. The CDR3 consists of 14 residues. Trimming removed 5 bases at V and 2 bases at J, with 12 bases between. Per germline, CDR1 MNHEY and CDR2 SVGEGT.

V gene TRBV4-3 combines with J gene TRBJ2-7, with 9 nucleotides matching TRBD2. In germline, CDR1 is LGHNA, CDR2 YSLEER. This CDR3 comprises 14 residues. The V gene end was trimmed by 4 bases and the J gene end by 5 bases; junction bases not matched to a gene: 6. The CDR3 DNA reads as TGCGCCAGCAGCCTCGGACTAGCGCTTAACGAGCAGTACTTC. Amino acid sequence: CASSLGLALNEQYF.

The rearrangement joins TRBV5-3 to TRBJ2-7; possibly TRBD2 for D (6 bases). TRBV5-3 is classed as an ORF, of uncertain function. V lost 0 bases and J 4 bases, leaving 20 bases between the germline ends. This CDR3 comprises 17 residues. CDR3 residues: CARSLVGAGTKVYEQYF. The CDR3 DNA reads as TGTGCCAGAAGCTTGGTAGGCGCGGGAACTAAAGTATACGAGCAGTACTTC.

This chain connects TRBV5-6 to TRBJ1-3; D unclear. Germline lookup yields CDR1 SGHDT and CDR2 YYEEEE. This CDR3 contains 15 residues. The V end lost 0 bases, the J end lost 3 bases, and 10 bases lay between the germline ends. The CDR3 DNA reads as TGTGCCAGCAGCTTGGCTCGACGGTATGGAAACACCATATATTTT. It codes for CASSLARRYGNTIYF.

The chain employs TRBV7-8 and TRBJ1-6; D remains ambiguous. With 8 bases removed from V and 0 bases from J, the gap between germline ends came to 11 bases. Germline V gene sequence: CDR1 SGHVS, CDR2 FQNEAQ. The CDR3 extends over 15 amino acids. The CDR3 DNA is TGTGCCAGCCAATATACTAGCTCCTATAATTCACCCCTCCACTTT. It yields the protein CASQYTSSYNSPLHF. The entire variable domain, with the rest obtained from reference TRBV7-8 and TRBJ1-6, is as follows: GAGVSQSPRYKVAKRGQDVALRCDPISGHVSLFWYQQALGQGPEFLTYFQNEAQLDKSGLPSDRFFAERPEGSVSTLKIQRTQQEDSAVYLCASQYTSSYNSPLHFGNGTRLTVT.

The CDR3 region is CASSDEAAHLVNYGYTF. CDR3 sequence (DNA): TGTGCCAGCAGTGACGAGGCGGCTCACTTGGTGAACTATGGCTACACCTTC. This chain connects TRBV6-1 to TRBJ1-2; no clear D gene. V was pared by 3 bases and J by 2 bases, with 19 bases between. The germline V gene encodes CDR1 MNHNS and CDR2 SASEGT. This CDR3 comprises 17 residues.

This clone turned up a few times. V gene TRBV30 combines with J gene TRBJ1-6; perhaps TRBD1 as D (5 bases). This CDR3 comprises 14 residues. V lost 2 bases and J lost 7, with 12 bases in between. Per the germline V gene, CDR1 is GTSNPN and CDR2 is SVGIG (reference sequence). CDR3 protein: CAWSPGGFNSPLHF. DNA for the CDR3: TGTGCCTGGAGTCCTGGGGGATTCAATTCACCCCTCCACTTT.

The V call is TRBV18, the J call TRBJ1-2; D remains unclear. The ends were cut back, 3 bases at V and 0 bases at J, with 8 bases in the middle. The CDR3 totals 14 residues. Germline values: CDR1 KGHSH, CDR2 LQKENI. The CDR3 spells CASSPPLANYGYTF. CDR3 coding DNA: TGTGCCAGCTCACCCCCGTTAGCTAACTATGGCTACACCTTC.

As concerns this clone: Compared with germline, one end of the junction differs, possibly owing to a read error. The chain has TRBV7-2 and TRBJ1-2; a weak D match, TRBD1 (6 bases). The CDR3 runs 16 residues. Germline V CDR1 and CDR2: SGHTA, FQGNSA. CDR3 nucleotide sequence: TGTGCCAACAGCTTAGCGCTAAGACAGGCAGACTATGGCTACACCTTC. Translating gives CANSLALRQADYGYTF.

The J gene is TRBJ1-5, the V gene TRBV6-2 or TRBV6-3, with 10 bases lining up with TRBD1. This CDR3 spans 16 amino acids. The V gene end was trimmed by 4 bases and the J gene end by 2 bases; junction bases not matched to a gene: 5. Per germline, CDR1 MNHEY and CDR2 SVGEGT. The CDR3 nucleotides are TGTGCCAGCAGTTCCGGGGACAGGGGACGCAATCAGCCCCAGCATTTT. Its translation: CASSSGDRGRNQPQHF.

CDR3 in amino acids: CASSSGQGLLKTQYF. The CDR3 DNA reads as TGTGCCAGCAGTTCCGGGCAGGGCCTCTTGAAGACCCAGTACTTC. The chain couples TRBV28 to TRBJ2-5, with D possibly being TRBD1 (5 bases). The CDR3 runs 15 residues. The V end was cut by 4 bases, the J end by 6 bases, with 18 bases between. Germline V lookup: CDR1 MDHEN, CDR2 SYDVKM.

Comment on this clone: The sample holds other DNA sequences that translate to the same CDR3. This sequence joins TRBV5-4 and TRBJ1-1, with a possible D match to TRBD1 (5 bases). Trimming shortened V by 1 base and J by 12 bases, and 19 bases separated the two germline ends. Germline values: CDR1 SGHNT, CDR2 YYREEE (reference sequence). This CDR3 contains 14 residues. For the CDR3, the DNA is TGTGCCAGCAGCTTGTGGGGGGACGAGGGTAAAACTTTCTTT. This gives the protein CASSLWGDEGKTFF. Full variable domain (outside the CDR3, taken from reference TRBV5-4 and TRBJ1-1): ETGVTQSPTHLIKTRGQQVTLRCSSQSGHNTVSWYQQALGQGPQFIFQYYREEENGRGNFPPRFSGLQFPNYSSELNVNALELDDSALYLCASSLWGDEGKTFFGQGTRLTVV.

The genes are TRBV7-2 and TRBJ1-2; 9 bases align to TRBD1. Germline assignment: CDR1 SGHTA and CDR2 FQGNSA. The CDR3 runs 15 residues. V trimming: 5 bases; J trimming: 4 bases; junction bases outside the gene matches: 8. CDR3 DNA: TGTGCCAGCAGCCCCCGGACAGGGGTGGGCTATGGCTACACCTTC. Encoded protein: CASSPRTGVGYGYTF.

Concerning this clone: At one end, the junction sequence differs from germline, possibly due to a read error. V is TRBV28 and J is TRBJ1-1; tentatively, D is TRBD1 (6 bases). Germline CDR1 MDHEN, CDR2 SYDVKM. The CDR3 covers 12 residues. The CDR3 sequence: CASSGQLLETFF. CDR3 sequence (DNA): TGTGCCAGCAGTGGACAGTTACTTGAAACTTTCTTT.

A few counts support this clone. The CDR3 nucleotides read TGTGCCAGCAGCATGGACGGTACATATGGCTACACCTTC. Protein: CASSMDGTYGYTF. The chain has TRBV7-2 and TRBJ1-2; D is unresolved. V was clipped by 5 bases and J by 5 bases, with 12 bases between them. The CDR3 contains 13 residues. Germline V gene sequence: CDR1 SGHTA, CDR2 FQGNSA.

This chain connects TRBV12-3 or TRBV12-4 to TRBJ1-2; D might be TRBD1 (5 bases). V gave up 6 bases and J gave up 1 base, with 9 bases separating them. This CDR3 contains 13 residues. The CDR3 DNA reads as TGTGCCAGCAGGACAGATTTTAACTATGGCTACACCTTC. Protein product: CASRTDFNYGYTF.

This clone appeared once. The CDR3 spells CASSASTDTQYF. As DNA, the CDR3 is TGTGCCAGCAGCGCTAGCACAGATACGCAGTATTTT. The chain carries TRBV12-1 and TRBJ2-3. TRBV12-1 is assigned pseudogene status. CDR3 length: 12 amino acids.

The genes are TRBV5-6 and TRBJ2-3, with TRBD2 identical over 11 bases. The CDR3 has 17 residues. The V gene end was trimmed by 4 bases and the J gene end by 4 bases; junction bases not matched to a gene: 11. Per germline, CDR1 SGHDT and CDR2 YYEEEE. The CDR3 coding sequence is TGTGCCAGCAGCGAACACTATAGCGGGGGGGCCGCAGATACGCAGTATTTT. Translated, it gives CASSEHYSGGAADTQYF.

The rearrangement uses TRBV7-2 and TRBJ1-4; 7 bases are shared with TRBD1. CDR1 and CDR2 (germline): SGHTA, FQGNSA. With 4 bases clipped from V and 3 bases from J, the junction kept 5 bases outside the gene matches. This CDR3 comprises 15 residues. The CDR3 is CASSSETGSNEKLFF. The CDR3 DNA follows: TGTGCCAGCAGCTCAGAGACAGGGTCTAATGAAAAACTGTTTTTT.

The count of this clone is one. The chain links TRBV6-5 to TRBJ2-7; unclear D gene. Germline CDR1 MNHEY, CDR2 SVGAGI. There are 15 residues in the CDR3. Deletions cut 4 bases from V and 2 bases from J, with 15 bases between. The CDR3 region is CASSSPGRGPYEQYF. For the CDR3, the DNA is TGTGCCAGCAGTTCGCCCGGACGTGGGCCCTACGAGCAGTACTTC.

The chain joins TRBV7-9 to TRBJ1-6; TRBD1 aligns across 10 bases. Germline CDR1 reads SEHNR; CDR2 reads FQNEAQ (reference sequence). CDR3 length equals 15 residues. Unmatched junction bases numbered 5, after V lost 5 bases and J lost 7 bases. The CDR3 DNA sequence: TGTGCCAGCAGCCAGGGGACAGGGGAAAATTCACCCCTCCACTTT. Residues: CASSQGTGENSPLHF.